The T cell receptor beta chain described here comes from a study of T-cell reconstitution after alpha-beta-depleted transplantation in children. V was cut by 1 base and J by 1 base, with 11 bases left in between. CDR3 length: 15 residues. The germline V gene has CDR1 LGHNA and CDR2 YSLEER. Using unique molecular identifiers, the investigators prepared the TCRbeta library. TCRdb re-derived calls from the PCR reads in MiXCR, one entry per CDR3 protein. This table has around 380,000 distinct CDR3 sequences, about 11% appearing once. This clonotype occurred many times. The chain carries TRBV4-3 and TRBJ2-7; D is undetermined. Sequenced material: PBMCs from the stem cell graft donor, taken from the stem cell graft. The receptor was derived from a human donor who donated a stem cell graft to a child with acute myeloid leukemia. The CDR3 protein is CASSQAVGLSYEQYF. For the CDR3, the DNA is TGCGCCAGCAGCCAAGCAGTGGGTCTATCCTACGAGCAGTACTTC.